This T cell receptor beta chain was sequenced for a study of T cell repertoires in cytomegalovirus infection (dated by TCRdb to the late 2010s). Broadly, across the study: Donor HLA type was relevant to the analysis, because carriage of CMV infection together with the matching HLA type was indicated by public TCR beta signatures.

From a lookup of the germline V gene (reference sequence), CDR1 and CDR2 are SEHNR and FQNEAQ. The cysteine opens and the phenylalanine closes a CDR3 of 20 amino acids. The only DNA kept is the CDR3, 60 bases in frame from the first base. Trimming takes 2 bases off V and 0 bases off J; junction bases not matched to a gene: 11. The sequencer was an Illumina HiSeq 1500. TCRdb cleaned the public reads at Q25 with fastp, built clones with MiXCR and kept in-frame beta chains. Merged by CDR3 protein, the rows form single entries marked with the most common genes and DNA. This sample is represented by roughly 150,000 distinct CDR3 sequences; around 20% of them were singletons. Over 9.5% of the sample is taken by the ten largest. The research as a whole found: The ex vivo response was dominated by HLA-C-restricted CMV-specific TCR beta clonotypes, which also provided the single most frequent clonotype in two of eight donors. Cumulative frequency of public TCR beta family members discriminated carriers of CMV infection plus the relevant HLA type in this cohort and an independent 352-donor cohort.

This clonotype was counted a few times. Its antigen specificity is not known. Base qualities are missing; no much larger clone stands one base away. This TCR came from a human donor in good health (CMV status not recorded). Some clones in this sample may be carry-over from other donors' samples. Recombination connected TRBV7-9 to TRBJ2-1; the central 12 bases match TRBD2. The sample comprised PBMCs. The CDR3 has the sequence CASSLITGTSGLSSYNEQFF. The nucleotide sequence is given as TGTGCCAGCAGCTTAATTACCGGGACTAGCGGGTTGAGCTCCTACAATGAGCAGTTCTTC.